This is a list of T cell receptor beta chains from one sample in a study of blood T cell repertoires in COVID-19. Clones were read by immunoSEQ multiplex PCR, and TCRdb kept only the in-frame ones, dropping some. The table includes 110,000 to 150,000 clones, about 85% detected once. The source material was peripheral blood. These receptor sequences come from a human donor in a cohort sampled during active COVID-19. Both conserved end residues are part of each CDR3. The order of the fields is D gene, V gene, J gene, clone size, CDR3 DNA, CDR3 protein. D genes are given only for firm matches. A clone size is listed for some rows: how often the clone was seen (once, few, many), or a class if it is expanded.

TRBD1	TRBV7-9	TRBJ1-1	-	TGTGCCAGCAGCTTAGCGACAGGGATTGAAGCTTTCTTT	CASSLATGIEAFF
TRBD1	TRBV28	TRBJ1-2	-	TGTGCCAGCAGTTTAGGCAGGGGGCGGGGCTACACCTTC	CASSLGRGRGYTF
TRBD1	TRBV4-1	TRBJ1-3	-	TGCGCCAGCAGCCCCCAAAGACAGGGTAACTCTGGAAACACCATATATTTT	CASSPQRQGNSGNTIYF
-	TRBV12-5	TRBJ2-2	-	TGTGCTAGTGGTTTCGGAGCATCCTTGGCCGGGGAGCTGTTTTTT	CASGFGASLAGELFF
TRBD1	TRBV13	TRBJ1-2	few	TGTGCCAGCAGCTATTCCGGGACAGGAAACTATGGCTACACCTTC	CASSYSGTGNYGYTF
TRBD1	TRBV28	TRBJ1-5	-	TGTGCCAGCTGGGGGACAGTCTATCAGCCCCAGCATTTT	CASWGTVYQPQHF
-	TRBV9	TRBJ2-1	-	TGTGCCAGCAGCGTAGGGGGAGGCGACCCATGGAATGAGCAGTTCTTC	CASSVGGGDPWNEQFF
TRBD2	TRBV27	TRBJ2-7	few	TGTGCCAGCAGTATTAGCGGGAGAGGTTACGAGCAGTACTTC	CASSISGRGYEQYF
-	TRBV7-9	TRBJ2-1	-	TGTGCCAGCAGCTTAGGGGGGACTCGCCTACAGTTCTTC	CASSLGGTRLQFF
-	TRBV6-5	TRBJ1-4	-	TGTGCCAGCAGTTACTCCGGGGTTAACAATGAAAAACTGTTTTTT	CASSYSGVNNEKLFF
-	TRBV6-2/TRBV6-3	TRBJ2-7	-	TGTGCCAGCAGTCGCGACAGAAACCTCTACGAGCAGTACTTC	CASSRDRNLYEQYF
-	TRBV18	TRBJ2-5	-	TGTGCCAGCTCACCAGGGCTCCAAGAGACCCAGTACTTC	CASSPGLQETQYF
-	TRBV3-1/TRBV3-2	TRBJ2-2	-	TGTGCCAGCAGCCTTGGAGAAATCGGGGAGCTGTTTTTT	CASSLGEIGELFF
-	TRBV9	TRBJ2-2	-	TGTGCCAGCAGCGTGAATTCGGGAGCTTTAACCGGGGAGCTGTTTTTT	CASSVNSGALTGELFF
-	TRBV14	TRBJ1-2	-	TGTGCCAGCAGACCCGGGAACGCTCGGGATGGCTACACCTTC	CASRPGNARDGYTF
TRBD2	TRBV11-1	TRBJ2-1	-	TGTGCCAGCAGACAACCGGGACTAGCGGGATCTGATGAGCAGTTCTTC	CASRQPGLAGSDEQFF
-	TRBV5-1	TRBJ2-7	-	TGCGCCAGCCGGGAAGCAGTAGCCTACGAGCAGTACTTC	CASREAVAYEQYF
TRBD1	TRBV3-1/TRBV3-2	TRBJ2-2	once	TGTGCCAGCAGCCCGGGACAGGGGAGTGGCACCGGGGAGCTGTTTTTT	CASSPGQGSGTGELFF
-	TRBV5-4	TRBJ2-2	-	TGTGCCAGCAGCCTGGACAGCCTCAACACCGGGGAGCTGTTTTTT	CASSLDSLNTGELFF
-	TRBV7-3	TRBJ2-1	once	TGTGCCAGCAGCCCAGGTGTAGGTGAGCAGTTCTTC	CASSPGVGEQFF
-	TRBV5-1	TRBJ2-7	-	TGCGCCAGCAGCTTGGGGGCAGTAGCCTACGAGCAGTACTTC	CASSLGAVAYEQYF
-	TRBV30	TRBJ2-3	-	TGTGCCTGGAGTGTACTAGCCGGGAGCACAGATACGCAGTATTTT	CAWSVLAGSTDTQYF
TRBD1	TRBV4-1	TRBJ2-4	-	TGCGCCAGCAGTGAACCCGACAGGGGGGGCATAGCCAAAAACATTCAGTACTTC	CASSEPDRGGIAKNIQYF
TRBD2	TRBV7-2	TRBJ2-4	-	TGTGCCAGCAGCTCCGGACTAGCGGGAGGGCCTACCTTC	CASSSGLAGGPTF
-	TRBV19	TRBJ2-6	once	TGTGCCAGTAACAGGGCTAGCTCTGGGGCCAACGTCCTGACTTTC	CASNRASSGANVLTF
-	TRBV7-9	TRBJ2-7	-	TGTGCCAGCAGCTTATACACTGTCAGACTGAAATACGAGCAGTACTTC	CASSLYTVRLKYEQYF
TRBD1	TRBV6-5	TRBJ1-2	-	TGTGCCAGCAGAACAGGGGGCTATGGCTACACCTTC	CASRTGGYGYTF
-	TRBV6-5	TRBJ1-6	-	TGTGCCAGCAGGAGGGGGACTAATTCACCCCTCCACTTT	CASRRGTNSPLHF
-	TRBV5-1	TRBJ2-1	-	TGCGCCAGCAGCTTGGACGGCGCGGGCGGAGAGCAGTTCTTC	CASSLDGAGGEQFF
-	TRBV5-1	TRBJ2-5	-	TGCGCCAGCAGCCCGGCGGCTAGCGCCTTTCTTAAAGAGACCCAGTACTTC	CASSPAASAFLKETQYF
-	TRBV19	TRBJ1-5	-	TGTGCCAGTACCTATGACAGGAACCAGCCCCAGCATTTT	CASTYDRNQPQHF
-	TRBV5-6	TRBJ2-1	-	TGTGCCAGCAGCTTCGGGACTGACAATGAGCAGTTCTTC	CASSFGTDNEQFF
-	TRBV9	TRBJ1-1	-	TGTGCCAGCAGCGCCGGACCAGGAGGGGACGTCGCTGAAGCTTTCTTT	CASSAGPGGDVAEAFF
-	TRBV5-1	TRBJ2-1	-	TGCGCCAGCGGAAGACTTCAGGGCACAGATGAGCAGTTCTTC	CASGRLQGTDEQFF
-	TRBV5-1	TRBJ2-7	-	TGCGCCAGCAGCTTGACAGTTCTGAGCTCCTACGAGCAGTACTTC	CASSLTVLSSYEQYF
-	TRBV2	TRBJ1-2	-	TGTGCCAGCAGTGAACGAGCTACTAACTATGGCTACACCTTC	CASSERATNYGYTF
-	TRBV19	TRBJ1-5	-	TGTGCCAGTAGTACGGGACTTTTAAATCAGCCCCAGCATTTT	CASSTGLLNQPQHF
-	TRBV5-8	TRBJ2-7	-	TGTGCCAGTTTTCCCGCCGGGTTTGGCGAGCAGTACTTC	CASFPAGFGEQYF
-	TRBV29-1	TRBJ2-1	-	TGCAGCGTTGTCTCCGGGAGATCCTACAATGAGCAGTTCTTC	CSVVSGRSYNEQFF